This T cell receptor beta chain was sequenced during a study of shared clonotypes between healthy human individuals. Regarding the study as a whole: All-four-donor shared clonotypes had higher generation probabilities than non-shared clonotypes did. It was expected that sequencing depth would affect clonotype sharing among donors. Between four donors, naive CD4 clonotypes were shared at a level of about 5%.

Genomic DNA (from each subset) was split evenly across several immunoSEQ plates. Generated by immunoSEQ multiplex PCR, the TCRdb table keeps only in-frame clones and is missing some. The table shows 650,000 to 800,000 clones, with about 92% occurring only once. This clone has only a few counts. Its specificity is unknown. In the naive CD8 group, cells lacked CD45RO and were positively selected for CCR7, so terminally differentiated effector memory CD45RA+ cells were left out. V gave up 3 bases and J gave up 6 bases, with 11 bases separating them. The CDR3 is 13 residues long. Germline V gene sequence: CDR1 LGHNA, CDR2 YSLEER.

Material for sequencing was naive CD8+ T cells sorted from blood. The chain has TRBV4-3 and TRBJ1-2, with D uncertain. This sequence originates from a man between 25 and 39 years old in good health. The CDR3 DNA reads as TGCGCCAGCAGCCAGGACTGGACTGATGGCTACACCTTC. This codes for CASSQDWTDGYTF.